Listed below are T cell receptor beta chains from one sample, sequenced in a study of radiotherapy plus CTLA-4 blockade in lung cancer. Data came from immunoSEQ multiplex PCR; TCRdb stores just in-frame clones and leaves some out. The sample includes over 12,000 clones, around 87% of them seen just once. Sequencing was performed on peripheral blood, taken from a patient treated with radiotherapy plus ipilimumab. The receptors come from a human donor with non-small cell lung cancer that progressed on radiotherapy plus ipilimumab. Some clones in this sample may be carry-over from other donors' samples. CDR3s include the opening cysteine and the closing phenylalanine or tryptophan. D genes are given only for firm matches. Size tells how often a clone was seen (once, few, many) or the class of an expanded clone, and some rows leave it out.

TRBV11-2,once,TRBJ2-1,TRBD2,17,CASSLQRGLSSYNEQFF,TGTGCCAGCAGCTTACAGCGGGGGCTGAGCTCCTACAATGAGCAGTTCTTC
TRBV5-1,NA,TRBJ2-6,NA,15,CASSLSGAGANVLTF,TGCGCCAGCAGCTTGTCAGGGGCTGGGGCCAACGTCCTGACTTTC
TRBV5-5,NA,TRBJ1-5,NA,15,CASSLGFRSNQPQHF,TGTGCCAGCAGCTTGGGATTTCGGAGCAATCAGCCCCAGCATTTT
TRBV7-9,NA,TRBJ1-2,NA,14,CASSLFLPGQGYTF,TGTGCCAGCAGCTTATTCCTGCCAGGGCAGGGCTACACCTTC
TRBV30,few,TRBJ1-1,NA,13,CAWSLTRDTEAFF,TGTGCCTGGAGTCTCACTAGGGACACTGAAGCTTTCTTT
TRBV27,NA,TRBJ1-1,TRBD1,14,CASWWTGRNTEAFF,TGTGCCAGCTGGTGGACAGGGCGAAACACTGAAGCTTTCTTT
TRBV15,NA,TRBJ2-5,TRBD1,14,CATSRGDSQETQYF,TGTGCCACCAGCAGGGGGGACAGTCAAGAGACCCAGTACTTC
TRBV5-4,NA,TRBJ2-5,TRBD1,14,CASSPDRGKVTQYF,TGTGCCAGCAGCCCAGACAGGGGTAAGGTGACCCAGTACTTC
TRBV5-1,NA,TRBJ2-3,NA,16,CASRTRGQGATDTQYF,TGCGCCAGCAGAACCAGGGGCCAAGGGGCAACAGATACGCAGTATTTT
TRBV11-2,medium-sized,TRBJ2-5,NA,15,CASSPMGDYQETQYF,TGTGCCAGCAGCCCCATGGGGGACTACCAAGAGACCCAGTACTTC
TRBV7-9,NA,TRBJ1-2,NA,15,CASSPDIPGIYGYTF,TGTGCCAGCAGCCCAGACATACCAGGAATTTATGGCTACACCTTC
TRBV7-9,NA,TRBJ2-2,NA,14,CASSLTERGGELFF,TGTGCCAGCAGCTTGACAGAAAGGGGCGGGGAGCTGTTTTTT
TRBV11-2,NA,TRBJ2-3,TRBD2,17,CASSSLAGLADTDTQYF,TGTGCCAGCAGCTCGTTAGCGGGATTAGCCGACACAGATACGCAGTATTTT
TRBV2,NA,TRBJ1-1,NA,13,CASRQFLNTEAFF,TGTGCCAGCAGACAGTTCTTGAACACTGAAGCTTTCTTT